This TCR beta chain was observed in a study of cytomegalovirus exposure and HLA in healthy donors. Trimming took off 0 bases at V and 4 bases at J, with 8 bases between the two ends. Germline V CDR1 and CDR2: MNHNS, SASEGT. The CDR3 loop spans 14 amino acids. Primers: 60 Vbeta forward and 13 Jbeta reverse. The data were produced by immunoSEQ multiplex PCR, yet TCRdb's version contains in-frame clones alone and is incomplete. The sample lists 55,000 to 70,000 clones, about 69% occurring once. This chain connects TRBV6-1 to TRBJ2-3; D gene unclear. The sequence came from a woman aged 25 to 39 in good health and CMV-seronegative. Specimen: PBMCs. Here the CDR3 reads CASSEARGADTQYF. CDR3 in DNA: TGTGCCAGCAGTGAAGCGAGAGGAGCAGATACGCAGTATTTT.